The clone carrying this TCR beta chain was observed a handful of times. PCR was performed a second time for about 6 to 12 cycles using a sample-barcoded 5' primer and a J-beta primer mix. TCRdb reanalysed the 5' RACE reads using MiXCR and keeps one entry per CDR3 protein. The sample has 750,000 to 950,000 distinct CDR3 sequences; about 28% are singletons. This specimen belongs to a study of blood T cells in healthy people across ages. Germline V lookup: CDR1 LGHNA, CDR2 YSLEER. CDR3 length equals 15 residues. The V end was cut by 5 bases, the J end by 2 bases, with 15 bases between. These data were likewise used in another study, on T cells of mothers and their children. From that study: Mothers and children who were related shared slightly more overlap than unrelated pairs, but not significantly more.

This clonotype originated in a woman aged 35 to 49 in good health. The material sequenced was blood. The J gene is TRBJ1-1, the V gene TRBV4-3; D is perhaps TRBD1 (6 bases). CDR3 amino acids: CASSWRGQANTEAFF. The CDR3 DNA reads TGCGCCAGCAGCTGGCGGGGGCAGGCAAACACTGAAGCTTTCTTT.